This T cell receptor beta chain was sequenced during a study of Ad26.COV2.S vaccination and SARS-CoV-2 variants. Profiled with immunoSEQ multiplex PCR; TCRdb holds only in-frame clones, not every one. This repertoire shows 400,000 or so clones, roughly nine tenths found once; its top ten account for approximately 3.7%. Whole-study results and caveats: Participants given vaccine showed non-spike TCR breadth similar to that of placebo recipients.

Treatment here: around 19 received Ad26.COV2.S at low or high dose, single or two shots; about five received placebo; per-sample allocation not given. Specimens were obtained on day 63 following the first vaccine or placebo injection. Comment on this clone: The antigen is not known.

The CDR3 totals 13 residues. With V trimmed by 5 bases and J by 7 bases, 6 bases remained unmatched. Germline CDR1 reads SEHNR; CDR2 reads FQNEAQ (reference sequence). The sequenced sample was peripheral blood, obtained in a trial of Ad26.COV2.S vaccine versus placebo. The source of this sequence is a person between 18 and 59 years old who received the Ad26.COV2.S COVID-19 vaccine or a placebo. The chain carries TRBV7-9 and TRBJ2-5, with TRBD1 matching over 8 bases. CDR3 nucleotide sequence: TGTGCCAGCAGCGAGCGGCAGGGGGCGACCCAGTACTTC. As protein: CASSERQGATQYF. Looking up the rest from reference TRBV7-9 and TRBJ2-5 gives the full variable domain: DTGVSQNPRHKITKRGQNVTFRCDPISEHNRLYWYRQTLGQGPEFLTYFQNEAQLEKSRLLSDRFSAERPKGSFSTLEIQRTEQGDSAMYLCASSERQGATQYFGPGTRLLVL.